The next 25 T cell receptor beta chains were all read from a single sample in a study of response to subunit inactivated influenza vaccine. TCRdb recomputed calls from the RT-PCR reads with MiXCR, one row per CDR3 protein. The data show 150,000 to 200,000 distinct CDR3 sequences, with around 9% seen just once and 11% held by the top ten. This sample comprised non-naive T cells sorted from PBMCs, obtained on the day of vaccination. These receptors originate from a man aged 45 to 65 who received an inactivated influenza vaccine.

This clonotype was seen many times. V gene TRBV5-1 combines with J gene TRBJ2-1; D perhaps matches TRBD2 (5 bases). The V and J ends lost 3 bases and 4 bases respectively, with 11 bases between them. The V gene's germline CDR1 is SGHRS and CDR2 YFSETQ. This CDR3 has 14 residues. The CDR3 spells CASSWELGYNEQFF. The CDR3 DNA reads TGCGCCAGCAGCTGGGAACTAGGGTACAATGAGCAGTTCTTC.

V is TRBV5-4 and J is TRBJ2-7; the match to TRBD2 covers 9 bases. This CDR3 spans 15 amino acids. The V gene's germline CDR1 is SGHNT and CDR2 YYREEE (reference sequence). The J segment lost 6 bases and the V segment lost 0 bases, leaving 7 bases of the junction unmatched. The CDR3, as DNA: TGTGCCAGCAGCTTGGGCGGGAGGGCCCTGGGCGAGCAGTACTTC. Translation gives CASSLGGRALGEQYF.

At least ten counts were recorded for this clonotype. CDR3 loop: CASSLAGTGFSGANVLTF. For the CDR3, the DNA is TGTGCCAGCAGCTTAGCCGGGACAGGGTTCTCTGGGGCCAACGTCCTGACTTTC. The chain carries TRBV5-6 and TRBJ2-6, with 9 positions matching TRBD1. The length of the CDR3 is 18 residues. Germline V CDR1 and CDR2: SGHDT, YYEEEE. J gave up 0 bases and V 2 bases, and 6 bases lay outside the gene matches.

This clonotype has a handful of counts. The chain couples TRBV20-1 to TRBJ2-7; tentatively, D is TRBD1 (5 bases). The germline CDR1 and CDR2 sequences are DFQATT and SNEGSKA (reference sequence). Trimming removed 4 bases at V and 6 bases at J, with 16 bases between. The CDR3 length is 13 residues. The CDR3 DNA sequence: TGCAGTGCTAAGGGGCAGGGTCTACGCGAGCAGTACTTC. It is translated as CSAKGQGLREQYF.

The sample holds many counts of this clonotype. V is TRBV7-3 and J is TRBJ2-1; TRBD1 matches 7 bases. V was clipped by 6 bases and J by 14 bases; unmatched bases: 10. CDR1 and CDR2 from the germline V gene are SGHTA and FQGTGA. The CDR3 is made up of 12 amino acids. DNA of the CDR3: TGTGCCAGCAGGAACCCCGGGGACAGCGAGTTCTTC. As protein: CASRNPGDSEFF.

The CDR3 is CSARVTDYEQYF. Written as DNA, the CDR3 is TGCAGTGCTAGAGTGACAGACTACGAGCAGTACTTC. This chain uses TRBV20-1 with TRBJ2-7, with D perhaps TRBD1 (5 bases). There are 12 residues in the CDR3. Trimming removed 1 base from V and 3 bases from J, with 7 bases in between. Germline V gene lookup returns CDR1 DFQATT and CDR2 SNEGSKA (reference sequence).

The table lists this clonotype with many counts. J is TRBJ2-1 and V is TRBV7-9; the D is unclear. The ends were cut back, 7 bases at V and 5 bases at J, with 15 bases in the middle. The length of the CDR3 is 14 residues. Germline V gives CDR1 SEHNR, CDR2 FQNEAQ (reference sequence). The CDR3 nucleotides read TGTGCCAGCACCTTTACGGGTACCAACAATGAGCAGTTCTTC. It yields the protein CASTFTGTNNEQFF.

The chain has TRBV12-3 or TRBV12-4 and TRBJ1-5; TRBD1 agrees at 11 bases. The ends lost 3 bases at V and 1 base at J; junction bases unmatched: 2. This CDR3 has 16 amino acids. The CDR3 coding sequence is TGTGCCAGCAGTTTCGGACAGGGGGCGAGCAATCAGCCCCAGCATTTT. Amino acid sequence: CASSFGQGASNQPQHF.

The chain combines TRBV5-1 with TRBJ1-4, with 9 bases identical to TRBD1. Germline V CDR1 and CDR2: SGHRS, YFSETQ. The trim removed 4 bases at V and 8 bases at J, leaving 6 bases unmatched. CDR3 size: 14 residues. CDR3 residues: CASSLGQGKEKLFF. In DNA form, the CDR3 reads TGCGCCAGCAGCCTGGGACAGGGAAAAGAAAAACTGTTTTTT.

This clonotype was picked up a small number of times. V is TRBV20-1 and J is TRBJ1-5; D possibly corresponds to TRBD1 (6 bases). V lost 3 bases, J lost 3 bases, and 9 bases lay in between. The CDR3 sequence is 13 residues long. Germline V gene data show CDR1 as DFQATT and CDR2 as SNEGSKA (reference sequence). Here the CDR3 reads CSARGGFNQPQHF. The CDR3 DNA sequence: TGCAGTGCTAGGGGGGGCTTCAATCAGCCCCAGCATTTT.

This clonotype has just a few counts. The J gene is TRBJ1-2, the V gene TRBV20-1; tentative D call: TRBD1 (5 bases). V dropped 1 base and J dropped 10 bases, with 19 bases sitting between them. The germline CDR1 and CDR2 sequences are DFQATT and SNEGSKA (reference sequence). This CDR3 comprises 14 residues. This chain's CDR3 is CSARARGEFSDYTF. The CDR3 bases are TGCAGTGCTAGAGCTCGGGGGGAGTTTAGTGACTACACCTTC.

This clonotype was seen repeatedly, ten times or more. The rearrangement links TRBV7-2 to TRBJ1-5; 9 bases fit TRBD1. This CDR3 comprises 15 residues. V lost 4 bases, J lost 3 bases, and 4 bases stayed unmatched. Germline lookup yields CDR1 SGHTA and CDR2 FQGNSA. CDR3 amino acids: CASSYRTGDNQPQHF. The DNA of the CDR3 is TGTGCCAGCAGCTACCGGACAGGGGACAATCAGCCCCAGCATTTT.

A few counts support this clonotype. The chain uses TRBV28 and TRBJ1-5; D unresolved. Germline CDR1 MDHEN, CDR2 SYDVKM. Trimming left V 7 bases short and J 3 bases short, with 13 bases between. This CDR3 region has 14 residues. CDR3: CASKLGTLNQPQHF. As DNA, the CDR3 is TGTGCCAGCAAGCTCGGAACACTCAATCAGCCCCAGCATTTT. Full variable domain (remainder filled in from reference TRBV28 and TRBJ1-5): DVKVTQSSRYLVKRTGEKVFLECVQDMDHENMFWYRQDPGLGLRLIYFSYDVKMKEKGDIPEGYSVSREKKERFSLILESASTNQTSMYLCASKLGTLNQPQHFGDGTRLSIL.

The chain recombines TRBV28 with TRBJ2-3; 13 bases are shared with TRBD2. Germline V gene sequence: CDR1 MDHEN, CDR2 SYDVKM. V lost 6 bases, J lost 4 bases, and 4 bases stayed unmatched. The CDR3 covers 15 residues. DNA for the CDR3: TGTGCCAGCAGGGGGACTAGCGGGATCTCAGATACGCAGTATTTT. Residues: CASRGTSGISDTQYF.

This clonotype was seen only a few times. The genes are TRBV19 and TRBJ2-2; TRBD2 matches at 9 bases. Losses at the gene ends were 5 bases for V and 4 bases for J; bases not matched to a gene: 8. There are 16 residues in the CDR3. Germline lookup yields CDR1 LNHDA and CDR2 SQIVND (reference sequence). The CDR3 region is CASSPIAGDFTGELFF. CDR3 nucleotides: TGTGCCAGTAGTCCCATAGCGGGAGACTTCACCGGGGAGCTGTTTTTT.

The chain carries TRBV11-2 and TRBJ2-7, with D perhaps matching TRBD2 (5 bases). V gave up 0 bases and J gave up 5 bases, with 8 bases separating them. Per the germline V gene, CDR1 is SGHAT and CDR2 is FQNNGV. The CDR3 length is 13 residues. In DNA, the CDR3 is TGTGCCAGCAGCTTAGAGAGGGTTAACGAGCAGTACTTC. It is translated as CASSLERVNEQYF.

This clonotype was seen only a few times. The chain recombines TRBV4-2 with TRBJ2-3; 12 bases line up with TRBD2. The CDR3 has 18 amino acids. Germline CDR1 LGHNA, CDR2 YNFKEQ. V was pared by 0 bases and J by 0 bases, with 4 bases of the junction left unmatched. DNA of the CDR3: TGTGCCAGCAGCCAAGATGGGACTAGCGGGCCTAGCACAGATACGCAGTATTTT. Residues: CASSQDGTSGPSTDTQYF.

This clonotype was observed at least ten times. The chain has TRBV7-9 and TRBJ1-2, with D uncertain. The V end was cut by 1 base, the J end by 5 bases, with 5 bases between. The length of the CDR3 is 12 residues. Germline lookup yields CDR1 SEHNR and CDR2 FQNEAQ (reference sequence). The CDR3 DNA is TGTGCCAGCAGCTTAGACCCATATGGCTACACCTTC. This sequence encodes CASSLDPYGYTF. The full variable domain, in which reference TRBV7-9 and TRBJ1-2 provide the parts outside the CDR3, is DTGVSQNPRHKITKRGQNVTFRCDPISEHNRLYWYRQTLGQGPEFLTYFQNEAQLEKSRLLSDRFSAERPKGSFSTLEIQRTEQGDSAMYLCASSLDPYGYTFGSGTRLTVV.

The V call is TRBV6-5, the J call TRBJ1-1; D is ambiguous. This CDR3 has 13 residues. Germline values: CDR1 MNHEY, CDR2 SVGAGI. The V end was cut by 2 bases, the J end by 4 bases, with 8 bases between. The CDR3 loop is CASSYDVGTEAFF. The CDR3 coding sequence is TGTGCCAGCAGTTACGATGTCGGCACTGAAGCTTTCTTT.

The chain recombines TRBV5-6 with TRBJ1-2; D not certain. Germline-derived CDR1 and CDR2 are SGHDT and YYEEEE. This CDR3 has 16 residues. The ends were cut back, 0 bases at V and 5 bases at J, with 17 bases in the middle. This chain's CDR3 is CASSLGQEVMGYGYTF. DNA for the CDR3: TGTGCCAGCAGCTTGGGGCAGGAGGTTATGGGGTATGGCTACACCTTC. The variable domain in full, with the rest retrieved from reference TRBV5-6 and TRBJ1-2, is DAGVTQSPTHLIKTRGQQVTLRCSPKSGHDTVSWYQQALGQGPQFIFQYYEEEERQRGNFPDRFSGHQFPNYSSELNVNALLLGDSALYLCASSLGQEVMGYGYTFGSGTRLTVV.

This clonotype was counted many times. J is TRBJ2-2 and V is TRBV19; 7 bases fit TRBD1. This CDR3 is built from 14 residues. V lost 6 bases and J lost 7; bases outside the gene matches: 8. Looked up from germline, CDR1 is LNHDA and CDR2 is SQIVND (reference sequence). The CDR3 DNA reads TGTGCCAGTAGCCTAAACAGGGGTGGCGGGGAGCTGTTTTTT. Translation gives CASSLNRGGGELFF.

This clonotype was seen repeatedly, ten times or more. This rearrangement joins TRBV20-1 to TRBJ1-4; 8 bases map to TRBD1. The germline CDR1 and CDR2 sequences are DFQATT and SNEGSKA (reference sequence). CDR3 length equals 15 residues. V lost 4 bases, J lost 8 bases, and 12 bases stayed unmatched. CDR3 nucleotides: TGCAGTGCTACTCGTTCCAGGGGGCTTGGCGAAAAACTGTTTTTT. Its protein is CSATRSRGLGEKLFF.

In this sample, this clonotype turned up a few times. The rearrangement joins TRBV3-1 to TRBJ1-5; 8 nucleotides match TRBD1. In germline, CDR1 is LGHDT, CDR2 YNNKEL (reference sequence). The CDR3 is made up of 16 amino acids. After removal of 2 bases from V and 3 bases from J, the junction contained 6 bases not matched to a gene. CDR3 nucleotide sequence: TGTGCCAGCAGCCAACATGGGACAGGAGACAATCAGCCCCAGCATTTT. It specifies CASSQHGTGDNQPQHF.

This clonotype came up a few times. V usage is TRBV28 and J usage is TRBJ1-4; 7 bases fit TRBD1. The germline V gene has CDR1 MDHEN and CDR2 SYDVKM. This CDR3 contains 14 residues. V trimming: 6 bases; J trimming: 2 bases; junction bases outside the gene matches: 3. The CDR3 region is CASSDRVTNEKLFF. CDR3 in DNA: TGTGCCAGCAGCGACAGGGTCACTAATGAAAAACTGTTTTTT.

This clonotype occurred many times. The V and J genes are TRBV4-1 and TRBJ2-5, with TRBD1 matching over 7 bases. There are 15 residues in the CDR3. With 5 bases clipped from V and 2 bases from J, the junction kept 8 bases outside the gene matches. The germline CDR1 and CDR2 sequences are MGHRA and YSYEKL. CDR3 bases: TGCGCCAGCAGCTTGTCCGGGACAGTACAAGAGACCCAGTACTTC. Translating it yields CASSLSGTVQETQYF.